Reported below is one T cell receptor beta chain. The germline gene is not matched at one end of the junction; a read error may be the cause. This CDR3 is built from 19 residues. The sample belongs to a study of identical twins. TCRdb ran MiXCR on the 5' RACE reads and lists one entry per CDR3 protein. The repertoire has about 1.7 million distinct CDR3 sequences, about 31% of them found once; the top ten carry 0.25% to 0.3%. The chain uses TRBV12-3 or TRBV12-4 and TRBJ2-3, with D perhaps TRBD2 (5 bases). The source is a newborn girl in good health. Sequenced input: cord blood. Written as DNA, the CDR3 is TGTGCCAGCAGTTTCTTTCTTCTAAGGCGGGTCAGGCCGTCAGATGCGCAGTATTTT. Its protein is CASSFFLLRRVRPSDAQYF.